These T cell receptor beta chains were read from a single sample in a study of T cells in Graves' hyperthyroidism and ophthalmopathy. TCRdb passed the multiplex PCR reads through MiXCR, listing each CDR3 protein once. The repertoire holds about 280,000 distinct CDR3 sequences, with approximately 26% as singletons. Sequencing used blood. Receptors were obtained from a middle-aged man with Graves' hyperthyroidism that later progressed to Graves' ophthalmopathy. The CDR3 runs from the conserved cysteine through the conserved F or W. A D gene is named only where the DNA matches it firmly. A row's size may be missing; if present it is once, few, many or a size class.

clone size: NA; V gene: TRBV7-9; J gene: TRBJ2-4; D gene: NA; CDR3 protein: CASSLGQKVYF; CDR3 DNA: TGTGCCAGCAGCTTAGGCCAGAAGGTGTACTTC
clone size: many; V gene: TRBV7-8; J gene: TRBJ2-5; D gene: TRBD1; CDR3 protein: CASSLAGQGQETQYF; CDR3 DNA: TGTGCCAGCAGCTTAGCGGGACAGGGCCAAGAGACCCAGTACTTC
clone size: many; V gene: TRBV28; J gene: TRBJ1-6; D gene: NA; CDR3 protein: CASSWDTNSPLHF; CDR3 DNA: TGTGCCAGCAGTTGGGACACTAATTCACCCCTCCACTTT
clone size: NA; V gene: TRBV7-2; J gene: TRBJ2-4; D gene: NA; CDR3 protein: CASSLEAGLAKNIQYF; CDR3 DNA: TGTGCCAGCAGCTTAGAAGCAGGGCTAGCCAAAAACATTCAGTACTTC
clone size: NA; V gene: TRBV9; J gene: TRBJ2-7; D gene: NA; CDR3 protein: CASSEGPPSYEQYF; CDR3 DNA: TGTGCCAGCAGCGAGGGACCGCCCAGCTACGAGCAGTACTTC
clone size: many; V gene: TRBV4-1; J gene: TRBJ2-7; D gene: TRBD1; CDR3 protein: CASSPGPGQRTYEQYF; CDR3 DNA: TGCGCCAGCAGCCCCGGGCCGGGACAGCGAACCTACGAGCAGTACTTC
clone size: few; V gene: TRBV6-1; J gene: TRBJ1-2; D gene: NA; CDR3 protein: CASSLHTDGLYGYTF; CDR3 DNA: TGTGCCAGCAGTCTCCACACCGACGGACTCTATGGCTACACCTTC
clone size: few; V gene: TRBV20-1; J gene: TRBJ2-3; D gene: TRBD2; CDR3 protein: CSARSLGWRGSTDTQYF; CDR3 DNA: TGCAGTGCTAGATCCCTGGGCTGGCGGGGGAGCACAGATACGCAGTATTTT
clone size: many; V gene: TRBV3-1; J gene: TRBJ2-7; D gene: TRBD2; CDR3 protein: CASSPNLAGVYEQYF; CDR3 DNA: TGTGCCAGCAGCCCCAACCTGGCGGGAGTCTACGAGCAGTACTTC
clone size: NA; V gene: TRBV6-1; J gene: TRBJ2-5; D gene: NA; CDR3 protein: CASRVVSRETQYF; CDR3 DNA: TGTGCCAGCAGGGTAGTTTCCCGAGAGACCCAGTACTTC
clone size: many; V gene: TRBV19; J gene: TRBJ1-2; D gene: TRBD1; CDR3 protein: CASSVDRWNYGYTF; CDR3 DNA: TGTGCCAGTAGTGTGGACAGGTGGAACTATGGCTACACCTTC
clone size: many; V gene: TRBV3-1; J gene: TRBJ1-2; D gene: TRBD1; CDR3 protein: CASSQTGQGLRGYTF; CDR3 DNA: TGTGCCAGCAGCCAGACCGGACAGGGGCTGAGGGGCTACACCTTC
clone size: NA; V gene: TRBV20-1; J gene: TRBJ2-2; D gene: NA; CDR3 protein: CSARDSQNTGELFF; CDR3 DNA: TGCAGTGCTAGAGATTCCCAGAACACCGGGGAGCTGTTTTTT
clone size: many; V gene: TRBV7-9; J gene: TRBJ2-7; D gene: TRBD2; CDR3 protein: CASSPQAGTSGRGEQYF; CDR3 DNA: TGTGCCAGCAGCCCCCAGGCCGGGACTAGCGGGAGAGGTGAGCAGTACTTC
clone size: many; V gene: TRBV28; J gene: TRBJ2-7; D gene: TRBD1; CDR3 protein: CASSLGTDPYEQYF; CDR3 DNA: TGTGCCAGCAGTTTAGGGACAGACCCCTACGAGCAGTACTTC
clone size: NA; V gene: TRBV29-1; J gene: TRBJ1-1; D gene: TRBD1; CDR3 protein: CSAGTGITEAFF; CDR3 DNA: TGCAGCGCCGGGACAGGGATAACTGAAGCTTTCTTT
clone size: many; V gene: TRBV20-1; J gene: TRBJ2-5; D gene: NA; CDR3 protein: CSARDRVVRETQYF; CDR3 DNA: TGCAGTGCTAGAGATCGGGTAGTGAGAGAGACCCAGTACTTC
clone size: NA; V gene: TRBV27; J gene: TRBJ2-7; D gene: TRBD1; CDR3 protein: CASSFSSRTGGDYEQYF; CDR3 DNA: TGTGCCAGCAGTTTCTCCTCCCGGACAGGGGGCGACTACGAGCAGTACTTC
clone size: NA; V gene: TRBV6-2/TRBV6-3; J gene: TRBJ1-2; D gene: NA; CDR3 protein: CATSVLSVYGYTF; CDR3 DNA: TGTGCGACGTCAGTCTTGAGTGTCTATGGCTACACCTTC
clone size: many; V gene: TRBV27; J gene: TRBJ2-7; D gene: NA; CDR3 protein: CASSKLDRTYEQYF; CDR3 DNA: TGTGCCAGCAGTAAACTCGACCGGACCTACGAGCAGTACTTC
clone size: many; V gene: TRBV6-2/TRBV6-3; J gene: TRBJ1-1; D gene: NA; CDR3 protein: CASIGKNTEAFF; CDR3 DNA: TGTGCCAGCATTGGTAAGAACACTGAAGCTTTCTTT
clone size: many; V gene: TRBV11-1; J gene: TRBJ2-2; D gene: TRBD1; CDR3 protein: CASGQDPNTGELFF; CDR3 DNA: TGTGCCAGCGGACAGGACCCGAACACCGGGGAGCTGTTTTTT
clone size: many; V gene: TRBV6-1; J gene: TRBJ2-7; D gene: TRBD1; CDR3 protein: CASSADRTGEQYF; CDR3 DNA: TGTGCCAGCAGTGCGGACAGGACGGGCGAGCAGTACTTC
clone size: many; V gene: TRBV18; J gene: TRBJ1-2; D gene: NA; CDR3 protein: CASSPNGDNYGYTF; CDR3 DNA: TGTGCCAGCTCACCGAATGGTGACAACTATGGCTACACCTTC
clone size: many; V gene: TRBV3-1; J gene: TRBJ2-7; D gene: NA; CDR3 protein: CASSREAGEQYF; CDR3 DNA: TGTGCCAGCAGCCGAGAAGCAGGGGAGCAGTACTTC
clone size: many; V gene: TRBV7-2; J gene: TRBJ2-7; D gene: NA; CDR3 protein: CASSLADLGQYF; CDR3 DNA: TGTGCCAGCAGCTTAGCTGACTTGGGGCAGTACTTC
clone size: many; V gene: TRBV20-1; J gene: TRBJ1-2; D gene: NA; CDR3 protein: CSASFPRELANYGYTF; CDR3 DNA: TGCAGTGCTAGTTTCCCCAGGGAATTAGCTAACTATGGCTACACCTTC